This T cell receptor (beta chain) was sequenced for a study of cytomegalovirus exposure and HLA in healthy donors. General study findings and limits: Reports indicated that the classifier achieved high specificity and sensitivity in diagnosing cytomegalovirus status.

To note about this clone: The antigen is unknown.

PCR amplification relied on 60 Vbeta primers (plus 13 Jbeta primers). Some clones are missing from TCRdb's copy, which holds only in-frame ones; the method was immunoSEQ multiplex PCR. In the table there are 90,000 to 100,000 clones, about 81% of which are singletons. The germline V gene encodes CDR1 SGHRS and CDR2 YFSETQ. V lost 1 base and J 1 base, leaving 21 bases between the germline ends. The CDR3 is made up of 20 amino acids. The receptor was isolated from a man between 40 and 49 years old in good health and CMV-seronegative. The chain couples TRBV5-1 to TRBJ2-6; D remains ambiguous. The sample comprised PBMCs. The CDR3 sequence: CASSLLFRRKGWSGANVLTF. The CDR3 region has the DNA TGCGCCAGCAGCTTGTTATTCCGGCGGAAAGGTTGGTCTGGGGCCAACGTCCTGACTTTC.